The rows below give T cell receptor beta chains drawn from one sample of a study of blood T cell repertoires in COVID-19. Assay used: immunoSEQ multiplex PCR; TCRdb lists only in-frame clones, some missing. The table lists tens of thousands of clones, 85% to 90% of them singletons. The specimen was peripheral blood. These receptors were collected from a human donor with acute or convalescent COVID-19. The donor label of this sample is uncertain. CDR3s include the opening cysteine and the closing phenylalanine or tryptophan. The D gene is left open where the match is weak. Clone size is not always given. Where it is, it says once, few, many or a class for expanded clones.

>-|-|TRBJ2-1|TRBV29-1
CSVLGDNEQFF
TGCAGCGTTTTAGGAGACAATGAGCAGTTCTTC
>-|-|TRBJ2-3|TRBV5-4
CASSRDSTDTQYF
TGTGCCAGCAGTCGGGACTCCACAGATACGCAGTATTTT
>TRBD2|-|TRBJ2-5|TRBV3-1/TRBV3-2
CASSLRASGETQYF
TGTGCCAGCAGCCTCCGGGCTAGCGGCGAGACCCAGTACTTC
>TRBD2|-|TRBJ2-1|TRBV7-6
CASSSKRDLYNEQFF
TGTGCCAGCAGCTCGAAGCGGGATCTCTACAATGAGCAGTTCTTC
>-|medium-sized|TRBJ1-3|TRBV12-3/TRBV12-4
CASTNRAGNTIYF
TGTGCCAGCACCAACAGGGCTGGAAACACCATATATTTT
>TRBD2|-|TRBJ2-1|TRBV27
CASSQRTSGVFSYNEQFF
TGTGCCAGCTCCCAACGGACTAGCGGGGTCTTTTCCTACAATGAGCAGTTCTTC
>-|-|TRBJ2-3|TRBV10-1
CASSEPGLGTDTQYF
TGCGCCAGCAGTGAGCCAGGGCTTGGGACAGATACGCAGTATTTT
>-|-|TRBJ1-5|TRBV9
CASSVSDTANQPQHF
TGTGCCAGCAGCGTATCCGACACAGCAAATCAGCCCCAGCATTTT
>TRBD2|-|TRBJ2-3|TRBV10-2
CATSLAGGSDTQYF
TGCGCCACTTCCCTCGCGGGAGGTTCAGATACGCAGTATTTT
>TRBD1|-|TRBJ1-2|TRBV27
CASRKTGGRGYTF
TGTGCCAGCAGGAAAACAGGGGGCAGGGGCTACACCTTC